This T cell receptor (beta chain) was sequenced during a study of cytomegalovirus exposure and HLA in healthy donors (dated by TCRdb to the late 2010s). Concerning the study at large: An earlier analysis of 587 of the donors reported about 300 Gb of sequence data and 95 million to 140 million unique TCR beta sequences obtained from 150 million to 200 million T cells. An early release covering about 600 HLA-typed donors comprised about 300 gigabases of sequencing data and around 80 million unique TCR sequences. Of the 300 to 450 genotyped donors, over 65% fell in the genetic ancestry cluster associated with self-reported Caucasian donors. The study aimed to test whether signatures of past pathogen exposure could be identified by cataloging public T cell receptors. The study used immunosequencing to profile the T cell repertoires of some 600 subjects and linked those repertoires to cytomegalovirus serostatus. In addition to the first cohort of 666 subjects, a separate validation cohort of 120 different subjects was used. To predict cytomegalovirus infection status, the study combined high-throughput TCR immunosequencing, statistical association of individual TCRs with disease status, and machine learning. A later analysis re-analyzed previously published TCR beta repertoires from approximately 670 donors and added high-resolution HLA genotyping to study TCR occurrence patterns. Rather than drawing on any new phenotypic data, the later analysis identified candidate immune exposures from TCR beta sequences and the way those sequences occurred across donors. In an earlier analysis of 587 of the donors, high-throughput TCR beta sequencing was used to judge whether each TCR beta V gene segment behaved as functional or pseudogenic. Donor age, sex, ethnicity and CMV serostatus were compiled together with the repertoire data. A later genetic analysis took genome-wide SNP genotypes for about three fifths of the roughly 670 donors and used that subset as a discovery cohort. All discovery cohort repertoires had been generated on a single sequencing platform. HLA typing covered class I and class II loci at four-digit resolution. Typing coverage differed by locus: A, B, C, DRB1 and DQB1 were typed in roughly 620-630 donors, DQA1 in roughly 500, DPA1 in over 600, and DPB1 in around 490. Four or five DR-DQ haplotypes were treated as single units for association and clustering because of strong linkage in the cohort. Across approximately 400 genotyped donors of the cohort, an average of approximately 240,000 unique TCR beta nucleotide sequences per donor were sequenced, and 15% to 20% of those sequences were non-productive.

Findings and caveats that apply to the study as a whole: It was suggested by the authors that the approach could potentially be generalized to other disease states and immunological phenotypes. About 17 rarely observed V segments, including chromosome 9 orphons, were excluded from the earlier analysis of approximately 500 of the donors because counts were too low. The presence/absence analyses assumed that sequencing depth was roughly uniform across donors, and that assumption may not be true. According to a later analysis, parvovirus B19, influenza, CMV and Epstein-Barr virus appeared linked to several top co-occurrence clusters. A later genetic analysis associated a missense DCLRE1C variant with V-gene and J-gene trimming of TCR beta chains, and an independent cohort replicated the association. In a later analysis, the rate of TCR association differed among HLA loci, with DRB1 alleles having the most associated TCRs and HLA-C alleles having the fewest. A cluster of highly shared sequence variants was judged likely to be a technical artifact of the sequencing pipeline. Only TCR beta chains were sequenced in this cohort, and the absence of alpha or paired-chain data limited detectable features. Assigning TCR associations to individual alleles was difficult when HLA alleles, especially DR and DQ, strongly co-occurred. Most CMV-associated TCR beta chains appeared to be HLA-restricted in a later analysis, and the HLA associations seemed to be driven largely by CMV exposure. In the study, about 150 TCR beta chains were listed as associated with cytomegalovirus. In a later genetic analysis, fewer N-insertions in productive TCRs were reported among donors in an Asian-associated ancestry cluster than the roughly 700-donor mean. A further reported finding was that TCR beta sequences accurately predicted the HLA-A and HLA-B alleles for most subjects in the first cohort. Because HLA typing was unavailable for some donors at each locus, only the typed subset was used in association tests. CMV serostatus was the only immune exposure information available for the cohort. Cytomegalovirus status was reported to be diagnosed by the classifier with high specificity and sensitivity in both the original and validation cohorts. An earlier analysis of 587 of the donors showed that most TCR beta V segments appeared in productive rearrangements either about 87% or about 30% of the time, which broadly matched IMGT annotations. In a later analysis, around 17,000 TCR beta sequences were associated with specific HLA alleles at a false discovery rate of 0.05. In a later analysis, HLA-associated TCR beta chains showed more clonal expansion and lower generation probabilities than non-associated chains that were equally common. Most TCR sequences were seen in very few donors, while some public TCRs were found in many individuals. Three of the identified cytomegalovirus-associated TCR beta chains were confirmed in vitro to be specific for cytomegalovirus antigens. Linkage disequilibrium might explain the correlated functional status among segregating V segments, but an unknown experimental factor could not be ruled out. Some IMGT-functional V segments, including TRBV6-2 and TRBV6-3, could not be distinguished by the 87-base-pair reads and were therefore excluded.

To note about this clone: Its antigen target is currently unknown.

Library preparation used the immunoSEQ multiplex PCR assay. For the multiplex PCR, a mixture combining 60 forward primers for TCR Vbeta segments and 13 reverse primers for TCR Jbeta segments was used. A multiplex PCR assay on genomic DNA amplified the CDR3 region of rearranged TCR beta genes. Amplified TCR beta libraries were sequenced as 87-base-pair reads on the Illumina HiSeq System. From the authors' description of their analysis: In a later analysis, around 80 million unique TCR beta chains were counted across the approximately 620 repertoires, and about 10 million of these chains were shared by at least two donors. Raw reads were error-corrected and collapsed into unique sequences by a nearest-neighbor algorithm in which closely related sequences were merged to remove PCR and sequencing errors. To assign V, D and J gene segments, CDR3 sequences were aligned to IMGT reference sequences. For a sequence to be retained, a match of at least six nucleotides was required to both a V gene segment and a J gene segment. A rearrangement counted as productive if the CDR3 had no stop codons and remained in frame with V and J, and every other rearrangement counted as non-productive. CDR3 was defined by IMGT convention, running from the second conserved V-encoded cysteine to the conserved J-encoded phenylalanine. The earlier analysis of some 580 of the donors excluded any sequence lacking an unambiguous match to a single V gene segment. In an earlier analysis of around 600 of the donors, V segments were called functional above 56.7% productive rearrangements and were called segregating when the between-donor standard deviation exceeded 5%. To diagnose cytomegalovirus status from the catalog of TCR beta chain sequences, a statistical classification framework was built. V and J gene assignment, in a later analysis, came from comparing TCR nucleotide sequences with IMGT/GENE-DB human TR gene sequences. In a later analysis, CDR3 sequences and most-parsimonious VDJ recombination scenarios were assigned using the TCRdist pipeline. In a later analysis, every TCR beta chain was defined by the combination of its CDR3 amino acid sequence and its V-gene family, and reads without a unique V-gene family were dropped. A later analysis removed 500 to 600 highly shared, low-generation-probability nucleotide sequences to deal with suspected cross-contamination and a sequencing artifact. For each public chain, a later analysis derived a clonal expansion index from normalized ranks of inferred template counts within each repertoire. In a later analysis, generation probabilities were computed using a VDJ recombination model fitted to out-of-frame rearrangements, and the results were checked against IGoR. Hypergeometric tests were used in a later analysis to score TCR-TCR, TCR-HLA and TCR-CMV co-occurrence, with a repertoire-size bias correction applied to the TCR pairs. A later analysis estimated false discovery rates by permuting HLA or CMV assignments 20 times. In a later analysis, co-occurring TCRs were grouped with DBSCAN, and TCRdist sequence similarity was added when clustering was performed within HLA-allele-positive subsets. For co-occurrence clustering, repertoires with fewer than 30,000 or more than 120,000 public chains were excluded, along with roughly 5 repertoires with anomalous nucleotide sharing. TCRdb mirrors the immuneACCESS table, restricted to in-frame sequences. Some clones are absent from its copies; in checked studies, under half trace to an unresolved V gene, and the reason for the others is unknown. The DNA was the basis for D and trimming; V, J and clone size are from that table. The table for this sample records approximately 34,000 clones. The top ten clones comprise approximately 2% of the sample.

The cohort was made up of about 670 healthy bone marrow donors. At the time of sampling, every cohort member was nominally healthy, though immune exposures that went unrecorded were likely present. The donor was CMV seropositive and belonged to the group of 250 to 300 seropositive cohort members. A peripheral blood sample was collected from each donor, and TCR beta sequencing was performed on peripheral blood mononuclear cells. The Qiagen DNeasy Blood Extraction Kit was used to extract genomic DNA from the blood cell samples. V and J are truncated by 2 bases and 0 bases respectively, leaving an intervening sequence of 14 bases. The CDR3 has 16 amino acids, counting the end cysteine and phenylalanine. Only the CDR3 portion is preserved as DNA: 48 bases, with reading frame beginning at the first base. CDR1 SGDLS and CDR2 YYNGEE were looked up in the germline V gene.

Sequenced material: PBMCs. The receptor was derived from a woman in her thirties or forties in good health and CMV-seropositive. This sequence uses TRBV9 and TRBJ1-1, and perhaps TRBD1 as D gene, on 6 matching bases. The encoded CDR3 is CASSVLGQPLNTEAFF. DNA sequence: TGTGCCAGCAGCGTCCTTGGACAGCCATTGAACACTGAAGCTTTCTTT.